The 30 T cell receptor beta chains given below trace back to one sample, sequenced in a study of T-cell memory formation after mild COVID-19. In TCRdb, the 5' RACE reads were re-called with MiXCR into one record per CDR3 protein. Of about 600,000 distinct CDR3 sequences in the sample, about 20% are singletons; the top ten hold approximately 8.4%. The sample comprised PBMCs or a T cell subset sorted from them (not recorded which). The receptors stem from an adult woman who had mild COVID-19 (a few samples of this study predate the infection). Cell type and time point are not known.

This clonotype was detected only once. The CDR3 sequence: CASSDRTGPNSPLHF. Here the CDR3 DNA reads TGTGCCAGCAGTGATAGGACAGGGCCGAATTCACCCCTCCACTTT. V and J are TRBV25-1 and TRBJ1-6; 8 nucleotides align to TRBD1. The junction had 5 bases not matched to a gene; V was cut back by 3 bases and J by 7 bases. Germline loops: CDR1 MGHDK, CDR2 SYGVNS. The CDR3 is 15 amino acids.

V gene TRBV7-9 combines with J gene TRBJ1-2; 9 nucleotides match TRBD1. The CDR3 spans 14 residues. The germline CDR1 and CDR2 sequences are SEHNR and FQNEAQ (reference sequence). Losses at the gene ends were 5 bases for V and 8 bases for J; bases not matched to a gene: 9. The CDR3 region has the DNA TGTGCCAGCAGCCTACCGGGACAGGGCAAGGGCTACACCTTC. Translating gives CASSLPGQGKGYTF.

The chain is built from TRBV24-1 and TRBJ2-5; 11 nucleotides align to TRBD2. The CDR3 totals 15 residues. Trimming removed 1 base from V and 4 bases from J; junction bases left unmatched: 1. CDR1 is KGHDR, CDR2 SFDVKD, per germline. CDR3 nucleotide sequence: TGTGCCACCAGTGATTTAGGACTAGCGGGAGAGACCCAGTACTTC. This translates into CATSDLGLAGETQYF.

J is TRBJ2-3 and V is TRBV7-7, with D perhaps given as TRBD1 or TRBD2 (5 bases each). In germline, CDR1 is SSHAT, CDR2 FNYEAQ (reference sequence). The V gene lost 0 bases and the J gene lost 5 bases, with 15 bases spanning the gap. The CDR3 totals 16 residues. This CDR3 is CASSLAPGGRVDTQYF. The DNA for the CDR3 is TGTGCCAGCAGCTTAGCGCCTGGGGGAAGGGTAGATACGCAGTATTTT.

This clonotype appeared a few times. The V and J genes are TRBV30 and TRBJ1-1, with D tentatively TRBD1 (6 bases). In germline, CDR1 is GTSNPN, CDR2 SVGIG (reference sequence). The V gene lost 0 bases and the J gene lost 5 bases, with 13 bases spanning the gap. This CDR3 has 14 residues. CDR3: CAWSVRGGKTEAFF. In DNA, the CDR3 is TGTGCCTGGAGTGTCAGGGGAGGAAAAACTGAAGCTTTCTTT.

This rearrangement joins TRBV20-1 to TRBJ2-3; D gene ambiguous. This CDR3 is built from 13 residues. Trimming shortened V by 6 bases and J by 3 bases, and 13 bases separated the two germline ends. CDR1 is DFQATT, CDR2 SNEGSKA, per germline (reference sequence). CDR3 amino acids: CSAPQGQTDTQYF. Here the CDR3 DNA reads TGCAGTGCCCCCCAAGGTCAGACAGATACGCAGTATTTT.

In its sample, this clonotype was seen a few times. The chain is built from TRBV28 and TRBJ2-3; possible D gene TRBD2, 6 bases. V lost 4 bases and J lost 2, with 7 bases in between. Germline assignment: CDR1 MDHEN and CDR2 SYDVKM. The length of the CDR3 is 13 residues. CDR3 amino acids: CASSWTTTDTQYF. Here the CDR3 DNA reads TGTGCCAGCAGTTGGACTACCACAGATACGCAGTATTTT. Drawing the rest from reference TRBV28 and TRBJ2-3, the complete variable domain is DVKVTQSSRYLVKRTGEKVFLECVQDMDHENMFWYRQDPGLGLRLIYFSYDVKMKEKGDIPEGYSVSREKKERFSLILESASTNQTSMYLCASSWTTTDTQYFGPGTRLTVL.

The rearrangement joins TRBV2 to TRBJ1-1; D gene uncertain. The CDR3 runs to 14 residues. Germline values: CDR1 SNHLY, CDR2 FYNNEI. The ends were cut back, 4 bases at V and 1 base at J, with 10 bases in the middle. The CDR3: CASSARNRNTEAFF. CDR3 DNA sequence: TGTGCCAGCAGTGCCAGAAACAGGAACACTGAAGCTTTCTTT.

This clonotype was found a few times. This chain connects TRBV6-2 or TRBV6-3 to TRBJ2-5; 11 positions agree with TRBD2. The CDR3 length is 16 residues. V trimming: 8 bases; J trimming: 1 base; junction bases outside the gene matches: 9. Germline CDR1 and CDR2: MNHEY and SVGEGT. The CDR3 DNA is TGTGCCAGCTCAAATCCTAGCGGGAGGCCCCAAGAGACCCAGTACTTC. It encodes CASSNPSGRPQETQYF.

The chain combines TRBV12-3 or TRBV12-4 with TRBJ2-1; D ambiguous. V was pared by 5 bases and J by 9 bases, with 8 bases between. This CDR3 contains 11 residues. CDR3 coding DNA: TGTGCCAGCAGTCGTCTTGGTGAGCAGTTCTTC. Translated: CASSRLGEQFF.

The V call is TRBV24-1, the J call TRBJ2-2; 15 bases match TRBD2. The CDR3 sequence is 19 residues long. CDR1 and CDR2 from the germline V gene are KGHDR and SFDVKD. Trimming removed 5 bases from V and 5 bases from J; junction bases left unmatched: 11. CDR3 nucleotide sequence: TGTGCCACCAGTGGTCCCGGACTAGCGGGAGGGCCAGGGACCGGGGAGCTGTTTTTT. This encodes CATSGPGLAGGPGTGELFF.

The chain combines TRBV4-2 with TRBJ1-1; D may be TRBD1 (6 bases). The germline CDR1 and CDR2 sequences are LGHNA and YNFKEQ. This CDR3 comprises 15 residues. With 3 bases removed from V and 6 bases from J, the gap between germline ends came to 17 bases. CDR3: CASSHGSGGGSEAFF. The CDR3 DNA follows: TGTGCCAGCAGCCATGGTTCGGGAGGGGGATCTGAAGCTTTCTTT.

This clonotype was detected only a few times. CDR3 region: CASIDRDRGLKNTEAFF. The DNA of the CDR3 is TGCGCCAGCATTGACCGGGACAGGGGGCTGAAGAACACTGAAGCTTTCTTT. The J gene is TRBJ1-1, the V gene TRBV5-1, with 12 bases fitting TRBD1. Germline-derived CDR1 and CDR2 are SGHRS and YFSETQ. The CDR3 has 17 amino acids. With V trimmed by 6 bases and J by 1 base, 10 bases remained unmatched.

This chain uses TRBV7-2 with TRBJ1-1; D remains ambiguous. Germline CDR1 SGHTA, CDR2 FQGNSA. V was shortened by 5 bases and J by 5 bases, with 12 bases between the two germline ends. This CDR3 is built from 13 residues. CDR3 residues: CASSRPETTEAFF. The CDR3 DNA follows: TGTGCCAGCAGCCGCCCAGAAACGACTGAAGCTTTCTTT.

The V and J genes are TRBV15 and TRBJ1-2, with TRBD1 matching 9 bases. V trimming: 0 bases; J trimming: 7 bases; junction bases outside the gene matches: 9. The CDR3 totals 16 residues. Germline V gene lookup returns CDR1 LNHNV and CDR2 YYDKDF (reference sequence). This CDR3 reads CATSREIPGQGAGYTF. CDR3 bases: TGTGCCACCAGCAGAGAGATACCGGGACAGGGTGCTGGCTACACCTTC.

There are a few counts of this clonotype. CDR3 coding DNA: TGTGCCACCTTTCGGGGGTATGGCTACACCTTC. This sequence encodes CATFRGYGYTF. The chain recombines TRBV7-2 with TRBJ1-2; D is possibly TRBD1 (5 bases). V shed 10 bases and J shed 5 bases, with 11 bases lying between them. Germline loops: CDR1 SGHTA, CDR2 FQGNSA. This CDR3 is built from 11 residues.

The chain employs TRBV3-1 and TRBJ2-5; D remains unclear. V lost 0 bases and J 6 bases, leaving 5 bases between the germline ends. The CDR3 loop spans 12 amino acids. CDR1 is LGHDT and CDR2 is YNNKEL in the germline V gene (reference sequence). CDR3 residues: CASSQDGKTQYF. CDR3 bases: TGTGCCAGCAGCCAAGATGGGAAGACCCAGTACTTC.

The gene calls are TRBV19 and TRBJ2-3; 13 nucleotides align to TRBD2. CDR3 length equals 13 residues. The junction had 4 bases not matched to a gene; V was cut back by 10 bases and J by 6 bases. Looked up from germline, CDR1 is LNHDA and CDR2 is SQIVND (reference sequence). The CDR3 sequence: CATGLAGSDTQYF. CDR3 DNA: TGTGCCACGGGACTAGCGGGATCGGATACGCAGTATTTT.

The rearrangement joins TRBV13 to TRBJ1-1; D not certain. The CDR3 totals 12 residues. CDR1 PRHDT and CDR2 FYEKMQ come from the germline V gene (reference sequence). With 0 bases removed from V and 10 bases from J, the gap between germline ends came to 9 bases. The CDR3 sequence: CASSLGGLGAFF. The CDR3 coding sequence is TGTGCCAGCAGCTTAGGGGGCCTGGGAGCTTTCTTT.

The chain recombines TRBV6-4 with TRBJ2-1; 7 positions match TRBD1. This CDR3 contains 13 residues. In germline, CDR1 is MRHNA, CDR2 SNTAGT. V was clipped by 11 bases and J by 10 bases; unmatched bases: 14. Written as DNA, the CDR3 is TGTGCCGGGGCCGGGACAGCCAAGTCCGAGCAGTTCTTC. As protein: CAGAGTAKSEQFF.

This clonotype was counted a few times. This chain uses TRBV6-5 with TRBJ1-2, with 9 bases matching TRBD1. Germline loops: CDR1 MNHEY, CDR2 SVGAGI. This CDR3 has 17 amino acids. J was trimmed by 4 bases and V by 4 bases; bases with no gene match: 13. The CDR3 sequence is CASSSGQGPKRGYGYTF. CDR3 coding DNA: TGTGCCAGCAGTTCGGGACAGGGCCCTAAGCGCGGCTATGGCTACACCTTC.

The V call is TRBV20-1, the J call TRBJ1-1; 7 nucleotides align to TRBD1. Trimming at V came to 0 bases and at J to 3 bases, leaving 4 bases not matched to a gene. The CDR3 totals 14 residues. CDR1 is DFQATT and CDR2 is SNEGSKA in the germline V gene (reference sequence). CDR3 DNA sequence: TGCAGTGCTAGAGAGGGGCAGGGGGACACTGAAGCTTTCTTT. This sequence encodes CSAREGQGDTEAFF.

The chain is built from TRBV19 and TRBJ2-1; 10 bases agree with TRBD2. This CDR3 contains 15 residues. Germline CDR1 is LNHDA and CDR2 is SQIVND (reference sequence). Trimming cost V 5 bases and J 8 bases; bases outside gene matches: 9. CDR3: CASSPGLAVWDEQFF. CDR3 coding DNA: TGTGCCAGTAGTCCCGGACTAGCGGTTTGGGATGAGCAGTTCTTC.

V gene TRBV5-1 combines with J gene TRBJ2-4; 8 bases match TRBD2. J lost 1 base, V lost 0 bases, and 6 bases had no gene match. The CDR3 consists of 17 residues. Germline assignment: CDR1 SGHRS and CDR2 YFSETQ. The CDR3: CASSLGTGLVAKNIQYF. In DNA form, the CDR3 reads TGCGCCAGCAGCTTGGGGACGGGACTAGTGGCCAAAAACATTCAGTACTTC.

This clonotype turned up a few times. This sequence joins TRBV6-5 and TRBJ1-6, with D perhaps matching TRBD1 (5 bases). The CDR3 totals 15 residues. Germline values: CDR1 MNHEY, CDR2 SVGAGI. V dropped 2 bases and J dropped 9 bases, with 14 bases sitting between them. As DNA, the CDR3 is TGTGCCAGCAGTTACGAGGGCAGGGAAGGTTCACCCCTCCACTTT. Translation: CASSYEGREGSPLHF.

Only one count was recorded for this clonotype. The CDR3 sequence: CASSEGQPSDTQYF. Written as DNA, the CDR3 is TGCGCCAGCAGCGAAGGACAGCCATCGGATACGCAGTATTTT. This chain joins TRBV5-1 and TRBJ2-3; D might be TRBD1 (6 bases). Germline V gene lookup returns CDR1 SGHRS and CDR2 YFSETQ. The CDR3 is 14 amino acids. V lost 4 bases, J lost 6 bases, and 15 bases lay in between.

This clonotype has a handful of counts. The chain links TRBV4-1 to TRBJ1-4; D might be TRBD1 (5 bases). The CDR3 length is 14 residues. CDR1 MGHRA and CDR2 YSYEKL come from the germline V gene. Trimming pared 4 bases from V and 6 bases from J, leaving 12 bases between. In DNA form, the CDR3 reads TGCGCCAGCAGCCGGGGCGGCGGGGATGAAAAACTGTTTTTT. Its protein product is CASSRGGGDEKLFF.

The table lists this clonotype with a few counts. The chain couples TRBV14 to TRBJ1-2; D possibly corresponds to TRBD1 (5 bases). CDR1 is SGHDN and CDR2 is FVKESK in the germline V gene. Trimming took 7 bases from V and 8 from J, leaving 17 bases between them. The CDR3 extends over 13 amino acids. The CDR3 loop is CASMGLGTGGYTF. For the CDR3, the DNA is TGTGCCAGCATGGGTCTCGGGACGGGAGGCTACACCTTC.

The chain joins TRBV9 to TRBJ2-2; TRBD1 is a possible D gene (5 bases). The germline V gene encodes CDR1 SGDLS and CDR2 YYNGEE. V was shortened by 0 bases and J by 6 bases, with 15 bases between the two germline ends. The CDR3 contains 16 residues. The DNA of the CDR3 is TGTGCCAGCAGCGTAGCAAGGGGAATCGTGCCCGGGGAGCTGTTTTTT. Protein product: CASSVARGIVPGELFF.

The chain joins TRBV7-9 to TRBJ1-2; D not resolved. V was pared by 4 bases and J by 4 bases, with 7 bases between. From germline, CDR1 is SEHNR and CDR2 FQNEAQ (reference sequence). The CDR3 contains 12 residues. The CDR3 bases are TGTGCCAGCAGCTCTAGCGGCTATGGCTACACCTTC. It is translated as CASSSSGYGYTF. Combining the CDR3 with reference TRBV7-9 and TRBJ1-2 gives the whole variable domain DTGVSQNPRHKITKRGQNVTFRCDPISEHNRLYWYRQTLGQGPEFLTYFQNEAQLEKSRLLSDRFSAERPKGSFSTLEIQRTEQGDSAMYLCASSSSGYGYTFGSGTRLTVV.